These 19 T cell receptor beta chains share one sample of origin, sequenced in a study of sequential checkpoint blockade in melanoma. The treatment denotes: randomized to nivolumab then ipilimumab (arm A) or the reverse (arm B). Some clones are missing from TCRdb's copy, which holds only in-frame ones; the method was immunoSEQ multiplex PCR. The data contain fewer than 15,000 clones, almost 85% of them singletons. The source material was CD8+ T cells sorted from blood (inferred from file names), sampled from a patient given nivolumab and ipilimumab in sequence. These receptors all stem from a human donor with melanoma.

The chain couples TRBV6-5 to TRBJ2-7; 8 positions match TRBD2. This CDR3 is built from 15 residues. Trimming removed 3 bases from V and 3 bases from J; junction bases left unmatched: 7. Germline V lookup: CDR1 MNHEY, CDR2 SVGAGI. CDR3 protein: CASSYTGGEVYEQYF. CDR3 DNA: TGTGCCAGCAGTTATACGGGAGGGGAGGTCTACGAGCAGTACTTC.

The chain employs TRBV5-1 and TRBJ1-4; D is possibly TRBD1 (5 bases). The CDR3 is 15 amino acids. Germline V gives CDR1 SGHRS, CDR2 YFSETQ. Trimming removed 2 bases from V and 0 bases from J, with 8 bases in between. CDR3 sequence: CASSFRESTNEKLFF. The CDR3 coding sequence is TGCGCCAGCAGCTTCAGGGAATCAACTAATGAAAAACTGTTTTTT.

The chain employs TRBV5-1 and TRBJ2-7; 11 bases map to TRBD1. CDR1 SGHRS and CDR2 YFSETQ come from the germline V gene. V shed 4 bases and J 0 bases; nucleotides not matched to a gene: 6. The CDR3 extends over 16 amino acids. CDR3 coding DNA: TGCGCCAGCAGCCCCGGACAGGGGGCAAGCTCCTACGAGCAGTACTTC. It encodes CASSPGQGASSYEQYF.

The CDR3 DNA is TGCGCCAGCACTTTGGAGACCCAGTACTTC. Translation: CASTLETQYF. The chain carries TRBV5-1 and TRBJ2-5; D unclear. Trimming shortened V by 6 bases and J by 5 bases, and 5 bases separated the two germline ends. CDR3 size: 10 residues. Germline lookup yields CDR1 SGHRS and CDR2 YFSETQ.

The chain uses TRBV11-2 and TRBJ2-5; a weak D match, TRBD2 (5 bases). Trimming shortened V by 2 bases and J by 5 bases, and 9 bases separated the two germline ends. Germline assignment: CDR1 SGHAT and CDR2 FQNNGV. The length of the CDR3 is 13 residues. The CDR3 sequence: CASSLRTAETQYF. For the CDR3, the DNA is TGTGCCAGCAGCTTAAGGACTGCGGAGACCCAGTACTTC.

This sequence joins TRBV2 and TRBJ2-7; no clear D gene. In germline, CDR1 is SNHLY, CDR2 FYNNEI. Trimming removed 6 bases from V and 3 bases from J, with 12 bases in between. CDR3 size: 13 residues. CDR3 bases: TGTGCCAGCAGGCGGCTAGAAGTCTACGAGCAGTACTTC. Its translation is CASRRLEVYEQYF.

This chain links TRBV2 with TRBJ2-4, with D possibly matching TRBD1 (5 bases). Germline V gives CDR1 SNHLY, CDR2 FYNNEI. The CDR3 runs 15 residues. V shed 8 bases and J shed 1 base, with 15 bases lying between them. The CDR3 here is CASGAGPGAKNIQYF. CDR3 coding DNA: TGTGCCAGCGGGGCTGGACCTGGGGCCAAAAACATTCAGTACTTC.

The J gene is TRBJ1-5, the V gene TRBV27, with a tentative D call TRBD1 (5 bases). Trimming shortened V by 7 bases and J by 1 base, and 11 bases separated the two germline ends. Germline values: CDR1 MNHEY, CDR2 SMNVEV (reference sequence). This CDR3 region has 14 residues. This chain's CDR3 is CASNYGGSNQPQHF. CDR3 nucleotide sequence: TGTGCCAGCAATTACGGGGGAAGCAATCAGCCCCAGCATTTT.

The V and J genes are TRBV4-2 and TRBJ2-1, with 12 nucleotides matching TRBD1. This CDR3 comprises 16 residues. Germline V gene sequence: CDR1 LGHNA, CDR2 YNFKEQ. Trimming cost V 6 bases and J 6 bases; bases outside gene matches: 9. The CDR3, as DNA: TGTGCCAGCAGGATATACCGGGACAGGGGGCCCAATGAGCAGTTCTTC. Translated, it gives CASRIYRDRGPNEQFF.

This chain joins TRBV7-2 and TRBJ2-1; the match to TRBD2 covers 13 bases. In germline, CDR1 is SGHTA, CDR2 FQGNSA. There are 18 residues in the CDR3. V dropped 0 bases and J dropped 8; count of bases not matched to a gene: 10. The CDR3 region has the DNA TGTGCCAGCAGCTTAGCGCGGGGGTTTGGACTAGCGGGAGATGAGCAGTTCTTC. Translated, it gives CASSLARGFGLAGDEQFF.

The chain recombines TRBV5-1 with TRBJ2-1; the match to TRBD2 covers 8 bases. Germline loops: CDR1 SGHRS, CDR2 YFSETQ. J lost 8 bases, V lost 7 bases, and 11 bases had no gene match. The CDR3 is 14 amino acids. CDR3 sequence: CASRGRGGRDEQFF. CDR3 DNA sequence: TGCGCCAGCCGGGGACGGGGGGGCAGGGATGAGCAGTTCTTC.

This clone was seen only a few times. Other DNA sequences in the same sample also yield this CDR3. CDR3 amino acids: CASSLSAQGYGYTF. CDR3 in DNA: TGTGCCAGCAGTTTATCGGCTCAGGGCTATGGCTACACCTTC. V and J are TRBV27 and TRBJ1-2; D possibly corresponds to TRBD1 (5 bases). The CDR3 is 14 residues long. V lost 0 bases and J lost 4, with 9 bases in between. CDR1 MNHEY and CDR2 SMNVEV come from the germline V gene (reference sequence).

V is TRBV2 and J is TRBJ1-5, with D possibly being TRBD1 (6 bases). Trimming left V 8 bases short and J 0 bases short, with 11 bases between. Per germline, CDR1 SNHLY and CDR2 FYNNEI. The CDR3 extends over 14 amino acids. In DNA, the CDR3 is TGTGCCAGCGGACAGATTGATAGCAATCAGCCCCAGCATTTT. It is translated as CASGQIDSNQPQHF.

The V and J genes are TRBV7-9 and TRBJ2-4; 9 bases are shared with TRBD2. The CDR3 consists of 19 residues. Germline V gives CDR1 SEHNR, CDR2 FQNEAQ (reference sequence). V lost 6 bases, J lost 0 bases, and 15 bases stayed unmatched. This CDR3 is CASSPSGAGRTIAKNIQYF. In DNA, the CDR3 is TGTGCCAGCAGTCCTAGCGGGGCAGGAAGAACTATAGCCAAAAACATTCAGTACTTC.

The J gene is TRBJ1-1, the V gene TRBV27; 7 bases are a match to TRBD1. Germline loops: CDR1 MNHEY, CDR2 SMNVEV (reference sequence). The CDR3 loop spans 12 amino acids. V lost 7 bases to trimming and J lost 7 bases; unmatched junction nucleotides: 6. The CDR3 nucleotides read TGTGCCAGCAACTCGGGACAGAATGAAGCTTTCTTT. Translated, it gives CASNSGQNEAFF.

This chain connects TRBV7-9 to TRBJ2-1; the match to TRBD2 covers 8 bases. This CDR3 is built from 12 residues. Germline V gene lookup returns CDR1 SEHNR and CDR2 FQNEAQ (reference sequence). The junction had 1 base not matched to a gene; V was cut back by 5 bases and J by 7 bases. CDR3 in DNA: TGTGCCAGCAGCCAGCGGGAGAATGAGCAGTTCTTC. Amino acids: CASSQRENEQFF.

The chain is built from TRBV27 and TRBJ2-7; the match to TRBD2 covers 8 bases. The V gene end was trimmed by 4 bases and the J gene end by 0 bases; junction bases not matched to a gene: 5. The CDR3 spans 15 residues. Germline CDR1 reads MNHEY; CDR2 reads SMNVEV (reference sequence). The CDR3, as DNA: TGTGCCAGCAGTTCCCAGCGGGGGCCCTCCTACGAGCAGTACTTC. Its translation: CASSSQRGPSYEQYF.

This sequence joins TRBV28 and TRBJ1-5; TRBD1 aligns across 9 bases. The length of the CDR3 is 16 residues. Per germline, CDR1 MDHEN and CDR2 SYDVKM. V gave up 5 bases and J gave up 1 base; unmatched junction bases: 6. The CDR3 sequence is CASSLPTGGSNQPQHF. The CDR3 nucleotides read TGTGCCAGCAGTCTACCGACAGGGGGAAGCAATCAGCCCCAGCATTTT. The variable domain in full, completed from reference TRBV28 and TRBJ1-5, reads DVKVTQSSRYLVKRTGEKVFLECVQDMDHENMFWYRQDPGLGLRLIYFSYDVKMKEKGDIPEGYSVSREKKERFSLILESASTNQTSMYLCASSLPTGGSNQPQHFGDGTRLSIL.

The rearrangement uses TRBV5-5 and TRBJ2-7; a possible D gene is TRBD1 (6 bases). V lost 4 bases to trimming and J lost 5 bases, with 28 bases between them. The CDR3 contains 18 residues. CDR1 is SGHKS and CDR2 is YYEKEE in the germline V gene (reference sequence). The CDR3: CASSLYLAQPDRWDEQYF. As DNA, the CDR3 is TGTGCCAGCAGCCTCTATTTGGCCCAGCCGGACAGATGGGACGAGCAGTACTTC.